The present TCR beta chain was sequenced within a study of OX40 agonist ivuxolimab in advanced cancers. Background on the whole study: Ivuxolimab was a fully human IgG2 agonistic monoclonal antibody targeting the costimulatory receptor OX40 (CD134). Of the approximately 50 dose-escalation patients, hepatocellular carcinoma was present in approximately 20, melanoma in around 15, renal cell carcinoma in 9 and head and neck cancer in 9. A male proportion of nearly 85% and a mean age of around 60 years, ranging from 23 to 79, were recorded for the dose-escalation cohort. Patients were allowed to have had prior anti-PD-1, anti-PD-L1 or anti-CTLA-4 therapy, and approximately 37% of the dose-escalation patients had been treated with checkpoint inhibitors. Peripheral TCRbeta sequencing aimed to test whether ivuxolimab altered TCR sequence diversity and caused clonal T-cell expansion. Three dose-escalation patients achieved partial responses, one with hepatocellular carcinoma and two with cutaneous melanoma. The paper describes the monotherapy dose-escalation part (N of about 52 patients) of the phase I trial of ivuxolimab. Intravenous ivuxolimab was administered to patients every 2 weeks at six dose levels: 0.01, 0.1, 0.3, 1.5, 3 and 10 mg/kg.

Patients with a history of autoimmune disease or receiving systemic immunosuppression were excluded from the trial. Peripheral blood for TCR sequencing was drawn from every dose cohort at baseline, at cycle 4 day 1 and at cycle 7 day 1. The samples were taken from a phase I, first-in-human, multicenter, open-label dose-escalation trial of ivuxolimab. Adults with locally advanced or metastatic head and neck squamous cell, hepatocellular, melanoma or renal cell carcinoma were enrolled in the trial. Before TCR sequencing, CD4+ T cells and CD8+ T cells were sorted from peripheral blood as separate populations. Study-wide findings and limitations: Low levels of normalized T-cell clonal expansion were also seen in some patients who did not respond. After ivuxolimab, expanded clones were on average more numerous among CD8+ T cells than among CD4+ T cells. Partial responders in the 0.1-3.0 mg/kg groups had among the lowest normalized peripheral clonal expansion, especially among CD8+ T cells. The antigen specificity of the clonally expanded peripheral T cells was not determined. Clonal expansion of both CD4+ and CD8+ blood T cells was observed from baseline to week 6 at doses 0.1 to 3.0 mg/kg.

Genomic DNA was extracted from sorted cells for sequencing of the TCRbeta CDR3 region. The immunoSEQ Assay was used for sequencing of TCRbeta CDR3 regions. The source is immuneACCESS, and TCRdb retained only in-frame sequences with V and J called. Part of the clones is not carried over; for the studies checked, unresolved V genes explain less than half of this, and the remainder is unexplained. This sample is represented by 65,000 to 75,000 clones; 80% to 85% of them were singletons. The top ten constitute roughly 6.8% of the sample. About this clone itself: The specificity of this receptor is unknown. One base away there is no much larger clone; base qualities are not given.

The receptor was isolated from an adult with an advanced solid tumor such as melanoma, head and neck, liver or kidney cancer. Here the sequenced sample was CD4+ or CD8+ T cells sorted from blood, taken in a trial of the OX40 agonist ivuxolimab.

Here the CDR3 is given as CASSVDPGLNTGELFF. The nucleotide sequence is given as TGTGCCAGCAGCGTAGATCCGGGGCTGAACACCGGGGAGCTGTTTTTT. The sequence joins TRBV9 to TRBJ2-2; the D gene assignment is perhaps TRBD1 or TRBD2, with each matching 5 bases. CDR1 SGDLS and CDR2 YYNGEE were looked up in the germline V gene. The junction shows trimming of 0 bases on V and 1 base on J, plus 10 bases between the germline ends. The CDR3 covers 16 residues, taking in both the cysteine and the phenylalanine. Only the CDR3 portion is preserved as DNA: 48 bases, with reading frame beginning at the first base.